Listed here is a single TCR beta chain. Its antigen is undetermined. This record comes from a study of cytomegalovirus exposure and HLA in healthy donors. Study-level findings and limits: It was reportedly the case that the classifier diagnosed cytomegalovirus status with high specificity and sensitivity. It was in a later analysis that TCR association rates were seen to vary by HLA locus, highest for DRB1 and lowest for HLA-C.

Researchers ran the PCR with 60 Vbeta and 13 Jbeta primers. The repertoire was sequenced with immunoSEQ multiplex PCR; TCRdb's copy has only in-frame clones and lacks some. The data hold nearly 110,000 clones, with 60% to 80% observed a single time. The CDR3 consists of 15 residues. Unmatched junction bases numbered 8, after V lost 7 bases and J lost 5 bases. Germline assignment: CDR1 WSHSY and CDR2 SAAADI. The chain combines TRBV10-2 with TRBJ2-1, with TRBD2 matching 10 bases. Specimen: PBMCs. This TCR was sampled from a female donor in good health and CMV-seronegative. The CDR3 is CASTGSGRRHNEQFF. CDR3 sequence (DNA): TGCGCCAGCACCGGTAGCGGGAGGAGACACAATGAGCAGTTCTTC.